The clone carrying this T cell receptor (beta chain) showed up just a few times. Its antigen remains unidentified. This sample is drawn from a study of cytomegalovirus exposure and HLA in healthy donors. The PCR made use of 60 Vbeta and 13 Jbeta primers. Clones were read by immunoSEQ multiplex PCR, and TCRdb kept only the in-frame ones, dropping some. This table holds fewer than 120,000 clones, 79% found once. Findings and caveats of the study: The study designated 150 to 200 TCR beta chains cytomegalovirus-associated. Presence/absence analyses treated sequencing depth as roughly uniform across donors. V- and J-gene trimming in TCR beta was tied to a missense DCLRE1C variant by an analysis performed later. Within an earlier analysis, most TCR beta V segments proved productive either about 87% or about 30% of the time.

The CDR3 extends over 13 amino acids. Germline assignment: CDR1 MNHNY and CDR2 SVGAGI (reference sequence). The ends were cut back, 2 bases at V and 0 bases at J, with 5 bases in the middle. This chain links TRBV6-6 with TRBJ2-7; no clear D. Sequenced material: PBMCs. This TCR was recovered from a man aged 25-45 years in good health and CMV-seropositive. CDR3 DNA: TGTGCCAGCAGTTACGATAGCTCCTACGAGCAGTACTTC. As protein: CASSYDSSYEQYF.